A single sample gave rise to the 7 T cell receptor beta chains below, sequenced in a study of cytomegalovirus exposure and HLA in healthy donors. PCR employed 60 Vbeta and 13 Jbeta primers. The assay was immunoSEQ multiplex PCR, and TCRdb's table has in-frame clones only and misses some. The repertoire consists of over 110,000 clones, with 82% occurring once and the leading ten covering over 2.5%. Sequenced sample: PBMCs. These receptors originate from a male donor in good health and CMV-seronegative.

On this clone itself: This CDR3 is also generated by other DNA sequences in the sample. The gene calls are TRBV9 and TRBJ2-1; a possible D gene is TRBD2 (6 bases). Germline V gene sequence: CDR1 SGDLS, CDR2 YYNGEE. The CDR3 length is 15 residues. V lost 0 bases and J lost 4, with 11 bases in between. DNA of the CDR3: TGTGCCAGCAGCGTAGGGTTAGCGGAGTACAATGAGCAGTTCTTC. It is translated as CASSVGLAEYNEQFF.

In regard to this clone: Germline is not matched at one junction end, which may reflect a read error. This chain connects TRBV9 to TRBJ2-7, with a weak D call TRBD2 (5 bases). Germline loops: CDR1 SGDLS, CDR2 YYNGEE. The CDR3 loop spans 11 amino acids. CDR3 sequence: CASSYSGYLHF. The DNA of the CDR3 is TGTGCCAGCAGCTATTCGGGGTACCTTCACTTC. The full variable domain, completed using reference TRBV9 and TRBJ2-7, is DSGVTQTPKHLITATGQRVTLRCSPRSGDLSVYWYQQSLDQGLQFLIQYYNGEERAKGNILERFSAQQFPDLHSELNLSSLELGDSALYFCASSYSGYLHFGPGTRLTVT.

This chain joins TRBV5-1 and TRBJ1-1; D not resolved. V lost 9 bases to trimming and J lost 2 bases, with 17 bases between them. Germline V gene lookup returns CDR1 SGHRS and CDR2 YFSETQ. The CDR3 length is 14 residues. CDR3 sequence reads: CATTPSPSNTEAFF. The CDR3 region has the DNA TGCGCCACCACACCCTCTCCTTCCAACACTGAAGCTTTCTTT.

The rearrangement joins TRBV9 to TRBJ2-5; D might be TRBD2 (5 bases). This CDR3 comprises 16 residues. Trimming took off 0 bases at V and 5 bases at J, with 17 bases between the two ends. In germline, CDR1 is SGDLS, CDR2 YYNGEE. For the CDR3, the DNA is TGTGCCAGCAGCGTAGGGCCCCGACCGGGGAAGGAGACCCAGTACTTC. Translation gives CASSVGPRPGKETQYF.

A few counts support this clone. The rearrangement links TRBV7-8 to TRBJ2-7; 14 positions agree with TRBD2. The CDR3 is made up of 20 amino acids. Germline-derived CDR1 and CDR2 are SGHVS and FQNEAQ. With 2 bases clipped from V and 2 bases from J, the junction kept 14 bases outside the gene matches. The DNA of the CDR3 is TGTGCCAGCAGCTTATCCCCCGGGACTAGCGGGAGTTCGAGGACCTACGAGCAGTACTTC. Its protein product is CASSLSPGTSGSSRTYEQYF.

V gene TRBV30 combines with J gene TRBJ2-5, with D perhaps matching TRBD2 (5 bases). The CDR3 runs 11 residues. Trimming cost V 5 bases and J 3 bases, with 7 bases left between them. Germline CDR1 is GTSNPN and CDR2 is SVGIG (reference sequence). The CDR3 bases are TGTGCCTGGGCCGGGGAAGAGACCCAGTACTTC. This codes for CAWAGEETQYF.

The rearrangement joins TRBV4-3 to TRBJ2-7; D is undetermined. The CDR3 is 13 amino acids. Between the trimmed V and J ends, which lost 0 bases and 3 bases, there was a span of 6 bases. Germline CDR1 is LGHNA and CDR2 is YSLEER. CDR3 in amino acids: CASSQDNSYEQYF. The DNA for the CDR3 is TGCGCCAGCAGCCAAGATAACAGCTACGAGCAGTACTTC.